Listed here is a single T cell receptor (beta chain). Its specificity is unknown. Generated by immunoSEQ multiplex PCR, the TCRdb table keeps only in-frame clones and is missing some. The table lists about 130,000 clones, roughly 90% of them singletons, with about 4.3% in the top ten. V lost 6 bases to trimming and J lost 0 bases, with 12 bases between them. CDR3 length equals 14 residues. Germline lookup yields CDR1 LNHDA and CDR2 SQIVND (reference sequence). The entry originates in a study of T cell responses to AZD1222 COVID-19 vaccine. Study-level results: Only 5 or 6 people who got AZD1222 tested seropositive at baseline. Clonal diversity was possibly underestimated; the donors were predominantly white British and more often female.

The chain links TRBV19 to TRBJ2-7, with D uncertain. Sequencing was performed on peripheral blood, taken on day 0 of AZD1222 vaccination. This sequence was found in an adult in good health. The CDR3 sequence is CASRRSPSSYEQYF. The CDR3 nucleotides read TGTGCCAGTAGACGGAGCCCTAGCTCCTACGAGCAGTACTTC.